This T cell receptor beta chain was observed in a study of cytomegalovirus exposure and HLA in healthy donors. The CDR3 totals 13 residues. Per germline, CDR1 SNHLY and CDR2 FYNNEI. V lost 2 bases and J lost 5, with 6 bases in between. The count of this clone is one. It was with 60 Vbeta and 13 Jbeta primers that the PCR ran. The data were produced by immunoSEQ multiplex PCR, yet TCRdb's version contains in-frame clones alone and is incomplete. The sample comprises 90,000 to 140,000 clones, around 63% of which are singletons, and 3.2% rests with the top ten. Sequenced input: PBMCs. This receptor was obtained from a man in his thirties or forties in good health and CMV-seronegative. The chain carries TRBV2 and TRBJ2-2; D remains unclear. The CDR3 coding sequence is TGTGCCAGCAGTGAATCGGGTACCGGGGAGCTGTTTTTT. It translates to CASSESGTGELFF.